Following are 24 T cell receptor beta chains from one sample sequenced in a study of blood T cell repertoires in COVID-19. Some clones are missing from TCRdb's copy, which holds only in-frame ones; the method was immunoSEQ multiplex PCR. This repertoire shows some 250,000 clones, around 88% found once; its top ten account for approximately 9%. Sequencing input: PBMCs or T cells enriched from blood (not recorded which). Every receptor here comes from a man aged 40-49 years who had recovered from COVID-19.

The chain couples TRBV14 to TRBJ1-2; D possibly corresponds to TRBD1 (6 bases). In germline, CDR1 is SGHDN, CDR2 FVKESK. The CDR3 extends over 16 amino acids. The V gene lost 4 bases and the J gene lost 4 bases, with 19 bases spanning the gap. CDR3 bases: TGTGCCAGCAGCCGAGAAGGGGGAGCCCTTATCTATGGCTACACCTTC. Amino acids: CASSREGGALIYGYTF.

The chain carries TRBV27 and TRBJ1-5; TRBD1 is a possible D gene (6 bases). This CDR3 has 14 amino acids. In germline, CDR1 is MNHEY, CDR2 SMNVEV (reference sequence). V was clipped by 6 bases and J by 4 bases, with 13 bases between them. CDR3 bases: TGTGCCAGCAGGGGGACACCAATGAATCAGCCCCAGCATTTT. Translated, it gives CASRGTPMNQPQHF.

V usage is TRBV7-9 and J usage is TRBJ1-2; 7 bases line up with TRBD1. V trimming: 5 bases; J trimming: 1 base; junction bases outside the gene matches: 4. Germline V CDR1 and CDR2: SEHNR, FQNEAQ (reference sequence). This CDR3 comprises 14 residues. The CDR3 nucleotides read TGTGCCAGCAGCGAAGGGGGCCTTAACTATGGCTACACCTTC. Amino acid sequence: CASSEGGLNYGYTF.

The chain employs TRBV3-1 (or the pseudogene TRBV3-2) and TRBJ2-1; tentative D call: TRBD2 (5 bases). The germline V and J ends were trimmed by 2 bases and 4 bases, with 12 bases remaining between them. CDR1 and CDR2 from the germline V gene are LGHDT and YNNKEL (reference sequence). The CDR3 covers 15 residues. The CDR3 DNA sequence: TGTGCCAGCAGCCAAACTAGGTGGGCTTACAATGAGCAGTTCTTC. Translation: CASSQTRWAYNEQFF.

The chain carries TRBV18 and TRBJ1-2; D is perhaps TRBD1 (5 bases). Germline V gives CDR1 KGHSH, CDR2 LQKENI. The CDR3 covers 14 residues. Trimming took 3 bases from V and 4 from J, leaving 12 bases between them. CDR3 nucleotides: TGTGCCAGCTCACCCTCGAGACAGCTCTATGGCTACACCTTC. The encoded protein is CASSPSRQLYGYTF. The full variable domain, its missing parts supplied by reference TRBV18 and TRBJ1-2, is NAGVMQNPRHLVRRRGQEARLRCSPMKGHSHVYWYRQLPEEGLKFMVYLQKENIIDESGMPKERFSAEFPKEGPSILRIQQVVRGDSAAYFCASSPSRQLYGYTFGSGTRLTVV.

The chain combines TRBV5-4 with TRBJ1-4; D is unresolved. V lost 4 bases to trimming and J lost 8 bases, with 9 bases between them. Germline-derived CDR1 and CDR2 are SGHNT and YYREEE (reference sequence). The CDR3 length is 12 residues. This CDR3 reads CASSLDGEKLFF. The CDR3 coding sequence is TGTGCCAGCAGCCTGGACGGGGAAAAACTGTTTTTT. Complete variable domain (other parts from reference TRBV5-4 and TRBJ1-4): ETGVTQSPTHLIKTRGQQVTLRCSSQSGHNTVSWYQQALGQGPQFIFQYYREEENGRGNFPPRFSGLQFPNYSSELNVNALELDDSALYLCASSLDGEKLFFGSGTQLSVL.

In this sample, this clone turned up once. The chain couples TRBV12-5 to TRBJ1-1, with D unresolved. The V end was cut by 0 bases, the J end by 7 bases, with 12 bases between. CDR3 length: 14 amino acids. Per germline, CDR1 LGHNT and CDR2 FRNRAP. The CDR3 region is CASGLVDGNGEAFF. DNA for the CDR3: TGTGCTAGTGGTTTGGTAGACGGGAACGGTGAAGCTTTCTTT.

This rearrangement joins TRBV5-1 to TRBJ1-4; tentative D call: TRBD1 (6 bases). The V gene's germline CDR1 is SGHRS and CDR2 YFSETQ. V dropped 1 base and J dropped 8 bases, with 15 bases sitting between them. This CDR3 spans 15 amino acids. In DNA, the CDR3 is TGCGCCAGCAGCTTGTTGTGGGGGGGCGACGAAAAACTGTTTTTT. Translating it yields CASSLLWGGDEKLFF. The complete variable domain, with remaining parts taken from reference TRBV5-1 and TRBJ1-4, reads KAGVTQTPRYLIKTRGQQVTLSCSPISGHRSVSWYQQTPGQGLQFLFEYFSETQRNKGNFPGRFSGRQFSNSRSEMNVSTLELGDSALYLCASSLLWGGDEKLFFGSGTQLSVL.

The chain links TRBV12-3 or TRBV12-4 to TRBJ1-5; D perhaps matches TRBD1 (5 bases). V shed 6 bases and J shed 6 bases, with 12 bases lying between them. There are 13 residues in the CDR3. CDR3 sequence reads: CASSPTQGQPQHF. CDR3 bases: TGTGCCAGCAGCCCTACCCAGGGTCAGCCCCAGCATTTT.

This clone was counted only a few times. The chain couples TRBV4-2 to TRBJ1-5; TRBD1 aligns across 7 bases. CDR3 size: 18 residues. V lost 0 bases to trimming and J lost 6 bases; unmatched junction nucleotides: 14. CDR1 LGHNA and CDR2 YNFKEQ come from the germline V gene. In DNA, the CDR3 is TGTGCCAGCAGCCAAGATCGCGAAGGGGGCATTCTTTCTCAGCCCCAGCATTTT. As protein: CASSQDREGGILSQPQHF.

This clone was detected once. V is TRBV16 and J is TRBJ1-4, with 10 nucleotides matching TRBD1. Looked up from germline, CDR1 is KGHSY and CDR2 is FQNENV. Losses at the gene ends were 4 bases for V and 8 bases for J; bases not matched to a gene: 7. The CDR3 contains 15 residues. The CDR3 is CASSLTGTGEEKLFF. CDR3 nucleotides: TGTGCCAGCAGCCTAACCGGGACAGGGGAAGAAAAACTGTTTTTT.

This clone was picked up a small number of times. The chain uses TRBV6-5 and TRBJ1-2; possible D gene TRBD1, 5 bases. The CDR3 has 15 residues. The V end was cut by 6 bases, the J end by 4 bases, with 18 bases between. Germline V gene lookup returns CDR1 MNHEY and CDR2 SVGAGI. CDR3 sequence (DNA): TGTGCCAGCAGCTACGGGGGGAAGGCCCTCTATGGCTACACCTTC. This encodes CASSYGGKALYGYTF.

The rearrangement links TRBV5-4 to TRBJ2-6; 7 nucleotides line up with TRBD1. V shed 4 bases, J shed 3 bases, and the junction held 10 bases outside the gene matches. The germline CDR1 and CDR2 sequences are SGHNT and YYREEE (reference sequence). This CDR3 comprises 17 residues. The CDR3 DNA sequence: TGTGCCAGCAGCCCCTGGACAGGACAACTTGGGGCCAACGTCCTGACTTTC. It translates to CASSPWTGQLGANVLTF. The variable domain in full, with the rest retrieved from reference TRBV5-4 and TRBJ2-6, is ETGVTQSPTHLIKTRGQQVTLRCSSQSGHNTVSWYQQALGQGPQFIFQYYREEENGRGNFPPRFSGLQFPNYSSELNVNALELDDSALYLCASSPWTGQLGANVLTFGAGSRLTVL.

The CDR3 loop is CASRSRRSSTYEQYF. CDR3 sequence (DNA): TGTGCCAGCAGATCCCGCCGTAGCAGCACCTACGAGCAGTACTTC. The chain has TRBV6-5 and TRBJ2-7; D is unclear. The CDR3 is 15 amino acids. The germline V gene has CDR1 MNHEY and CDR2 SVGAGI. Between the trimmed V and J ends, which lost 6 bases and 2 bases, there was a span of 17 bases.

The chain combines TRBV7-8 with TRBJ1-5; D might be TRBD1 (5 bases). This CDR3 is built from 12 residues. The V gene's germline CDR1 is SGHVS and CDR2 FQNEAQ. Trimming cost V 5 bases and J 5 bases, with 7 bases left between them. The CDR3 sequence: CASSQTDQPQHF. The CDR3 DNA follows: TGTGCCAGCAGCCAGACAGATCAGCCCCAGCATTTT.

The chain couples TRBV18 to TRBJ2-1, with D possibly being TRBD2 (7 bases). Germline CDR1 and CDR2: KGHSH and LQKENI. This CDR3 is 15 amino acids long. Trimming took 2 bases from V and 4 from J, leaving 12 bases between them. The CDR3 coding sequence is TGTGCCAGCTCACCAGGGGGGGCCGATTACAATGAGCAGTTCTTC. Protein product: CASSPGGADYNEQFF. Full variable domain (outside the CDR3, taken from reference TRBV18 and TRBJ2-1): NAGVMQNPRHLVRRRGQEARLRCSPMKGHSHVYWYRQLPEEGLKFMVYLQKENIIDESGMPKERFSAEFPKEGPSILRIQQVVRGDSAAYFCASSPGGADYNEQFFGPGTRLTVL.

This chain links TRBV12-5 with TRBJ2-7; a weak D match, TRBD1 (6 bases). CDR1 is LGHNT, CDR2 FRNRAP, per germline. The V and J ends lost 0 bases and 6 bases respectively, with 12 bases between them. The CDR3 length is 14 residues. Here the CDR3 DNA reads TGTGCTAGTGGTTTGGTACAAGGGGGTGGCGAGCAGTACTTC. As protein: CASGLVQGGGEQYF.

This clone was found many times. J is TRBJ1-5 and V is TRBV4-2; TRBD1 matches 8 bases. V was clipped by 0 bases and J by 5 bases; unmatched bases: 6. This CDR3 has 16 amino acids. CDR1 is LGHNA, CDR2 YNFKEQ, per germline. CDR3 nucleotide sequence: TGTGCCAGCAGCCAAGAACTTGGACAGGGAGATCAGCCCCAGCATTTT. It codes for CASSQELGQGDQPQHF.

The chain carries TRBV27 and TRBJ1-6; TRBD1 matches 7 bases. The CDR3 is 13 residues long. J was trimmed by 7 bases and V by 6 bases; bases with no gene match: 3. CDR1 and CDR2 from the germline V gene are MNHEY and SMNVEV (reference sequence). In DNA, the CDR3 is TGTGCCAGCAGAACGACAGGGAATTCACCCCTCCACTTT. Translating gives CASRTTGNSPLHF.

This chain uses TRBV27 with TRBJ2-7; maybe TRBD2 (6 bases). V lost 5 bases, J lost 7 bases, and 9 bases lay in between. The CDR3 has 11 amino acids. The germline CDR1 and CDR2 sequences are MNHEY and SMNVEV (reference sequence). The DNA of the CDR3 is TGTGCCAGCAGTCTAGGACTAGAGCAGTACTTC. This sequence encodes CASSLGLEQYF.

In DNA form, the CDR3 reads TGTGCCAGCAGCCCCTTTTCCGAGAGAGGGTTAAAACTGTTTTTT. Its protein product is CASSPFSERGLKLFF. The rearrangement uses TRBV7-8 and TRBJ1-4; D remains ambiguous. The CDR3 spans 15 residues. Germline values: CDR1 SGHVS, CDR2 FQNEAQ. Trimming took 5 bases from V and 10 from J, leaving 20 bases between them. Full variable domain (rest looked up from reference TRBV7-8 and TRBJ1-4): GAGVSQSPRYKVAKRGQDVALRCDPISGHVSLFWYQQALGQGPEFLTYFQNEAQLDKSGLPSDRFFAERPEGSVSTLKIQRTQQEDSAVYLCASSPFSERGLKLFFGSGTQLSVL.

The chain joins TRBV5-1 to TRBJ2-2; D might be TRBD1 (6 bases). Trimming left V 4 bases short and J 2 bases short, with 18 bases between. The CDR3 length is 17 residues. The germline V gene has CDR1 SGHRS and CDR2 YFSETQ. The CDR3 coding sequence is TGCGCCAGCAGCCGTAGACTTGGACAGACCAACACCGGGGAGCTGTTTTTT. Its translation: CASSRRLGQTNTGELFF.

The chain recombines TRBV7-3 with TRBJ2-5; possible D gene TRBD2, 5 bases. V dropped 2 bases and J dropped 4 bases, with 20 bases sitting between them. The V gene's germline CDR1 is SGHTA and CDR2 FQGTGA. The CDR3 is made up of 17 amino acids. CDR3 DNA sequence: TGTGCCAGCAGCTTATTTCCGCGCGGCGGCCGGGGAGAGACCCAGTACTTC. It is translated as CASSLFPRGGRGETQYF.

The chain is built from TRBV6-2 or TRBV6-3 and TRBJ1-1, with D possibly matching TRBD1 (5 bases). CDR1 is MNHEY, CDR2 SVGEGT, per germline. The length of the CDR3 is 14 residues. Trimming cost V 0 bases and J 6 bases, with 11 bases left between them. The DNA of the CDR3 is TGTGCCAGCAGTTACTCCGGGGGTGGGCCTGAAGCTTTCTTT. Translation: CASSYSGGGPEAFF.